Below, 5 T cell receptor beta chains from the same sample are listed, as sequenced in a study of control samples from healthy donors and cancer patients. Using immunoSEQ multiplex PCR, the repertoire was profiled, and TCRdb retains in-frame clones only, with some absent. The table lists approximately 160,000 clones, 80% to 95% of them singletons, with about 0.64% in the top ten. The sample taken for sequencing was blood. The receptors were gathered from a woman younger than 45 in good health.

The rearrangement uses TRBV9 and TRBJ1-1, with D maybe TRBD1 (5 bases). The CDR3 has 13 residues. V was cut by 2 bases and J by 5 bases, with 10 bases left in between. Germline V gene sequence: CDR1 SGDLS, CDR2 YYNGEE. In DNA, the CDR3 is TGTGCCAGCAGCGTCCCGGAGGGGACTGAAGCTTTCTTT. Its protein is CASSVPEGTEAFF.

The genes are TRBV9 and TRBJ2-7, with D hard to call. Trimming left V 4 bases short and J 4 bases short, with 9 bases between. Germline CDR1 is SGDLS and CDR2 is YYNGEE. The CDR3 runs to 12 residues. The DNA of the CDR3 is TGTGCCAGCAGCCCCTCAGGATACGAGCAGTACTTC. The encoded protein is CASSPSGYEQYF.

This chain joins TRBV15 and TRBJ2-2, with no clear D. The germline V gene has CDR1 LNHNV and CDR2 YYDKDF (reference sequence). This CDR3 comprises 15 residues. The V gene lost 0 bases and the J gene lost 5 bases, with 10 bases spanning the gap. The CDR3 protein is CATSRDFVETGELFF. Here the CDR3 DNA reads TGTGCCACCAGCAGAGATTTCGTAGAGACCGGGGAGCTGTTTTTT.

V and J are TRBV10-3 and TRBJ2-5, with D tentatively TRBD2 (6 bases). Germline lookup yields CDR1 ENHRY and CDR2 SYGVKD. CDR3 length: 15 residues. With 6 bases removed from V and 5 bases from J, the gap between germline ends came to 19 bases. CDR3 bases: TGTGCCATCAGCCCCGGCGAAGTTCGGGGGGAGACCCAGTACTTC. Protein sequence: CAISPGEVRGETQYF.

The chain has TRBV9 and TRBJ2-2; 14 positions match TRBD2. Germline CDR1 SGDLS, CDR2 YYNGEE. The CDR3 is made up of 20 amino acids. With 0 bases clipped from V and 3 bases from J, the junction kept 10 bases outside the gene matches. The DNA for the CDR3 is TGTGCCAGCAGCGTAGGATCCGCGACTAGCGGGAGGGCCTACACCGGGGAGCTGTTTTTT. Translated: CASSVGSATSGRAYTGELFF.